These T cell receptor beta chains were read from a single sample in a study of CXCR3-negative and CXCR3-positive naive CD8 T cells. TCRdb re-called the 5' RACE reads; one entry per CDR3 protein, DNA not given. Seen in this sample are around 140,000 distinct CDR3 sequences; the ten most common clones hold roughly 0.41%. Source material: naive CXCR3+ CD8+ T cells from blood. Every receptor here comes from a human donor in good health. Some clones in this sample may be carry-over from other donors' samples. Both conserved end residues are part of each CDR3. Clone size appears in some rows only: once, few, many, or a class for an expanded clone.

len	abundance	v_gene	j_gene	CDR3aa
13	.	TRBV7-8	TRBJ2-3	CASSLGGWDTQYF
15	.	TRBV7-9	TRBJ1-2	CASSSGVKGLYGYTF
15	.	TRBV6-1	TRBJ2-3	CASSPPVGYSDTQYF
15	.	TRBV9	TRBJ2-3	CASSVVASGTDTQYF
15	.	TRBV20-1	TRBJ2-7	CSASGGGLRPFEQYF
14	.	TRBV7-9	TRBJ2-3	CASSWTGSTDTQYF
14	.	TRBV5-1	TRBJ1-5	CASSPGLDSQPQHF
15	.	TRBV3-1	TRBJ1-1	CASSQAGAWNTEAFF
15	.	TRBV9	TRBJ2-1	CASSVAGGLRNEQFF
11	.	TRBV5-1	TRBJ2-3	CASSLSYTQYF
15	.	TRBV27	TRBJ2-7	CASSPYRVKMDEQYF
16	.	TRBV29-1	TRBJ2-2	CSVEGLAGGKAGELFF
15	.	TRBV7-7	TRBJ2-5	CAGRNGLADQETQYF
13	.	TRBV6-5	TRBJ2-7	CASSYIVGNEQYF
12	.	TRBV13	TRBJ1-2	CASSSRVDGYTF
14	.	TRBV9	TRBJ2-1	CASSVSWHDNEQFF
13	.	TRBV6-1	TRBJ2-7	CASRGSGAYEQYF
16	.	TRBV15	TRBJ2-1	CATSRERDGPGVREFF
12	.	TRBV7-6	TRBJ2-1	CASSIYQGWQSF
14	.	TRBV5-1	TRBJ2-1	CASSARGGTNEQFF
13	.	TRBV20-1	TRBJ2-2	CSAIWENTGELFF
17	medium-sized	TRBV23-1	TRBJ2-1	CASSQESGRAEDNEQFF
17	.	TRBV7-9	TRBJ2-1	CASSSPPGLLLYNEQFF
12	.	TRBV29-1	TRBJ2-7	CSIETGNYEQYF
11	.	TRBV11-2	TRBJ2-3	CASSSPGTQYF
16	.	TRBV13	TRBJ2-2	CASSLRDRGWSGELFF
15	.	TRBV4-3	TRBJ2-7	CASSQDRTFPYEQYF
16	.	TRBV12-3/TRBV12-4	TRBJ1-5	CASSSPAQISNQPQHF
16	.	TRBV7-2	TRBJ2-7	CASSFGAGPSSYEQYF
14	.	TRBV28	TRBJ2-7	CASSFPSLAYEQYF
14	.	TRBV5-4	TRBJ2-3	CASRPGPGPDTQYF
13	.	TRBV5-1	TRBJ2-7	CASSFRVSYEQYF
15	.	TRBV6-2/TRBV6-3	TRBJ2-7	CASSSQERYLYEQYF
15	.	TRBV19	TRBJ1-1	CASSIGDRGNTEAFF
15	.	TRBV7-9	TRBJ2-1	CASSLTPGRLDEQFF
15	.	TRBV20-1	TRBJ2-7	CSGWRTTGGWNEQYF
14	.	TRBV5-6	TRBJ1-4	CASSWGQGGEKLFF